Here is one T cell receptor beta chain with its context. The antigen remains undetermined. This sample was included in a study of T cell repertoires in cytomegalovirus infection. For the study at large: Well-studied HLA-B-restricted CMV epitopes were used in the study alongside recently identified HLA-C-restricted ones. The public TCR beta signatures pointed to both CMV infection and matching HLA type.

In germline, CDR1 is MNHEY, CDR2 SVGEGT. With 0 bases removed from V and 6 bases from J, the gap between germline ends came to 17 bases. The CDR3 contains 16 residues. Overall study findings and caveats: CMV-specific TCR beta clonotypes restricted by HLA-C dominated the ex vivo response.

MiXCR, applied by TCRdb to the reads, yields one record per CDR3 protein. The sample consists of some 220,000 distinct CDR3 sequences, 35% to 40% of them appearing once. The source of this sequence is a human donor in good health (CMV status not recorded). Some clones in this sample may be carry-over from other donors' samples. The chain combines TRBV6-2 or TRBV6-3 with TRBJ1-2, with a weak D call TRBD1 (6 bases). Specimen: CD8+ T cells from cultured PBMCs, collected from culture after CMV antigen stimulation. The CDR3 protein is CASSYSSGQGLDGYTF. DNA of the CDR3: TGTGCCAGCAGTTACTCGTCCGGGCAGGGGTTGGATGGCTACACCTTC.